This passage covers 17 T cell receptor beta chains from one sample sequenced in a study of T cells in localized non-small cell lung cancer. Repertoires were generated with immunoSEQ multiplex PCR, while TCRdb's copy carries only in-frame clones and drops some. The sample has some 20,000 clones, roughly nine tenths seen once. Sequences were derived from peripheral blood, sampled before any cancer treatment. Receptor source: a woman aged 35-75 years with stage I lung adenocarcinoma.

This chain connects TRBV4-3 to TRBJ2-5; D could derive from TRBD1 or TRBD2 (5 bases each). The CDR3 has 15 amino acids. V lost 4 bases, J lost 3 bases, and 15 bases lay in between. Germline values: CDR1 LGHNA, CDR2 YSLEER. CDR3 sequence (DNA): TGCGCCAGCAGCCGGGACCTGAGCGGTGAAGAGACCCAGTACTTC. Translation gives CASSRDLSGEETQYF.

CDR3 DNA: TGTGCCAGCAGCCGGGACCTCCAAGAGACCCAGTACTTC. Translating it yields CASSRDLQETQYF. V gene TRBV14 combines with J gene TRBJ2-5; D is possibly TRBD1 or TRBD2 (5 bases each). V was shortened by 4 bases and J by 1 base, with 7 bases between the two germline ends. In germline, CDR1 is SGHDN, CDR2 FVKESK. The CDR3 loop spans 13 amino acids.

CDR3 loop: CASKIREGPGELFF. The CDR3 DNA is TGTGCCAGTAAGATCCGGGAGGGCCCCGGGGAGCTGTTTTTT. The rearrangement links TRBV19 to TRBJ2-2; 8 positions agree with TRBD2. CDR1 LNHDA and CDR2 SQIVND come from the germline V gene (reference sequence). With 7 bases clipped from V and 6 bases from J, the junction kept 7 bases outside the gene matches. CDR3 size: 14 residues.

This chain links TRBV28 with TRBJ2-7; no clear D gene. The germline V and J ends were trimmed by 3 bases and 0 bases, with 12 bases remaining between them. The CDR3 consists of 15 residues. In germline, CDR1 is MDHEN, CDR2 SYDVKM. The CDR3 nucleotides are TGTGCCAGCAGTTTCTCAAGCTATCGCTCCTACGAGCAGTACTTC. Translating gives CASSFSSYRSYEQYF.

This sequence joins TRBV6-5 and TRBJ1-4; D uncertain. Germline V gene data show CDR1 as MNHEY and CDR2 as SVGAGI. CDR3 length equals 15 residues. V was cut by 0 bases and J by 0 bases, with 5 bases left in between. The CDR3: CASSYSSPTNEKLFF. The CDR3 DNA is TGTGCCAGCAGTTACTCGAGCCCAACTAATGAAAAACTGTTTTTT.

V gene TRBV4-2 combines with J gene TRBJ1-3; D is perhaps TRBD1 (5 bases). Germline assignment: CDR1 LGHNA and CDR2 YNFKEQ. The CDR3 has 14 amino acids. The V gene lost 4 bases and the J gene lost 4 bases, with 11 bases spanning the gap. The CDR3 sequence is CASSPRGEGNTIYF. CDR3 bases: TGTGCCAGCAGCCCCAGAGGGGAGGGAAACACCATATATTTT.

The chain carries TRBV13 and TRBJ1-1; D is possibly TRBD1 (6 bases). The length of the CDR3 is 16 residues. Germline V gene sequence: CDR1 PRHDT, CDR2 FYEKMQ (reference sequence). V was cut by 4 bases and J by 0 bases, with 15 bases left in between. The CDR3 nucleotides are TGTGCCAGCAGCTCCCCGGACAGTGGAATGAACACTGAAGCTTTCTTT. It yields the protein CASSSPDSGMNTEAFF.

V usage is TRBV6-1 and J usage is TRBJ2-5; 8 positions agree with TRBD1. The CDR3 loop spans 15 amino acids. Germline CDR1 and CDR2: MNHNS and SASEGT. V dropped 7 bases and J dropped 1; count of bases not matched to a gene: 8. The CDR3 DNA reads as TGTGCCAGCACACGGACAGGGAATGGCCAAGAGACCCAGTACTTC. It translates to CASTRTGNGQETQYF.

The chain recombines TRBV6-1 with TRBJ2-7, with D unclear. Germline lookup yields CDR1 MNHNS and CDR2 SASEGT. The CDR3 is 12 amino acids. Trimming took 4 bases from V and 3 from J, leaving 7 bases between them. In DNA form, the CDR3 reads TGTGCCAGCAGTGTGGGTCACTACGAGCAGTACTTC. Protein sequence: CASSVGHYEQYF.

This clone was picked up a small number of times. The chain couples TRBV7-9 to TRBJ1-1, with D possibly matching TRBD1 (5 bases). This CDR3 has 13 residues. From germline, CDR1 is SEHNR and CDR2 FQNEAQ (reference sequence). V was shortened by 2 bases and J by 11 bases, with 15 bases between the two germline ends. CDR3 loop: CASSLSGGEYAFF. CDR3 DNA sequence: TGTGCCAGCAGCTTAAGTGGGGGAGAGTATGCTTTCTTT.

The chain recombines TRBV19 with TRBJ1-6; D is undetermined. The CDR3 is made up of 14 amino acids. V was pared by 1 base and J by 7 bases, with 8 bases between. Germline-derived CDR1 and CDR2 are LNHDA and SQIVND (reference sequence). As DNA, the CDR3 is TGTGCCAGTAGTATAGGGCAACCGAATTCACCCCTCCACTTT. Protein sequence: CASSIGQPNSPLHF.

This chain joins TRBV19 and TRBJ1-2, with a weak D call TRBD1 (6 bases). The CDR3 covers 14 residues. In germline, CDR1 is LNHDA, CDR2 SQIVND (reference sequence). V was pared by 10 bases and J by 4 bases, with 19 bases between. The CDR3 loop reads CATFRGGLAYGYTF. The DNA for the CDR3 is TGTGCCACCTTTCGCGGGGGGCTCGCCTATGGCTACACCTTC.

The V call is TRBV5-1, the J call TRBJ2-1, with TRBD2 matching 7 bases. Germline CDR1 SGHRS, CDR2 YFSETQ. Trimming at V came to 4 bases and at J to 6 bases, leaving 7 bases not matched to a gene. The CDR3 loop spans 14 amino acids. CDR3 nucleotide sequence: TGCGCCAGCAGCCCAGGACTAGGCCGCAATGAGCAGTTCTTC. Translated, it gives CASSPGLGRNEQFF. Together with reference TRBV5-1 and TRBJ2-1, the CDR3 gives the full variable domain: KAGVTQTPRYLIKTRGQQVTLSCSPISGHRSVSWYQQTPGQGLQFLFEYFSETQRNKGNFPGRFSGRQFSNSRSEMNVSTLELGDSALYLCASSPGLGRNEQFFGPGTRLTVL.

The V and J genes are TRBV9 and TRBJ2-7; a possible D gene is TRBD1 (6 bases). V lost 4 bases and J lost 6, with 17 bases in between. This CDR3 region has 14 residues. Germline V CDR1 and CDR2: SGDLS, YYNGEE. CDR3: CASSPTSQGGEQYF. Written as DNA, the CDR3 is TGTGCCAGCAGCCCGACTTCACAGGGTGGCGAGCAGTACTTC.

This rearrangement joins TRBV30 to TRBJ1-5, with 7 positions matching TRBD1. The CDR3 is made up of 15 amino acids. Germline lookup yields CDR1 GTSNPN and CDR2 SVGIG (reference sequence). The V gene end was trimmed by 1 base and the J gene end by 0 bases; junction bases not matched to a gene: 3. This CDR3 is CAWSGTGPSNQPQHF. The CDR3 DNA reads TGTGCCTGGAGTGGGACAGGTCCTAGCAATCAGCCCCAGCATTTT. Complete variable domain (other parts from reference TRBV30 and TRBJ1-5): SQTIHQWPATLVQPVGSPLSLECTVEGTSNPNLYWYRQAAGRGLQLLFYSVGIGQISSEVPQNLSASRPQDRQFILSSKKLLLSDSGFYLCAWSGTGPSNQPQHFGDGTRLSIL.

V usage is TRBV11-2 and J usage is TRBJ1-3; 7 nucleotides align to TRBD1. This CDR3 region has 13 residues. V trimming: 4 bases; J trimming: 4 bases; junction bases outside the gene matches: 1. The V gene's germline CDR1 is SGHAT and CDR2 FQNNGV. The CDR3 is CASSSDRGNTIYF. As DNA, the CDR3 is TGTGCCAGCAGCTCGGACAGGGGAAACACCATATATTTT.

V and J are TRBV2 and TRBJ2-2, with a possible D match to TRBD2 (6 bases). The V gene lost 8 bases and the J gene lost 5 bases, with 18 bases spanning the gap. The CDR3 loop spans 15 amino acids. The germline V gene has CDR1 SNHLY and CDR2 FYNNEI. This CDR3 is CASRGFRGGTGELFF. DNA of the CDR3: TGTGCCAGCCGCGGTTTTAGGGGAGGTACCGGGGAGCTGTTTTTT.